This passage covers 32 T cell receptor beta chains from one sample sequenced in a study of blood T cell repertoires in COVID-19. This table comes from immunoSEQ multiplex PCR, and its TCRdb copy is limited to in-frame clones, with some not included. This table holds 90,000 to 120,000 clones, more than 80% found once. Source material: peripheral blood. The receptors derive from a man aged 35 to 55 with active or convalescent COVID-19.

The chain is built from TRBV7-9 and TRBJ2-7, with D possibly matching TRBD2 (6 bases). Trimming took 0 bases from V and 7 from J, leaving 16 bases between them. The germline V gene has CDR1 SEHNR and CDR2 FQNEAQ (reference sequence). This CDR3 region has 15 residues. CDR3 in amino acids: CASSLATASAGEQYF. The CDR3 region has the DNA TGTGCCAGCAGCTTAGCTACGGCTAGCGCGGGGGAGCAGTACTTC.

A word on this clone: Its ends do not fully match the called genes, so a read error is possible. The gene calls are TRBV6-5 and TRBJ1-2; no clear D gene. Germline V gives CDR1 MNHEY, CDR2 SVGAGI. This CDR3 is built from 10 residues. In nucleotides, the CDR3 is TGTGCCAGCAGCTACTATGGCTACACCTTC. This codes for CASSYYGYTF.

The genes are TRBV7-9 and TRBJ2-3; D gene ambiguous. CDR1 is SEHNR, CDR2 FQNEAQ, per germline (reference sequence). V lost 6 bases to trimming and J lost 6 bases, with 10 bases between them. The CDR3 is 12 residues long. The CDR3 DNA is TGTGCCAGCAGTCTCAGACTTGATACGCAGTATTTT. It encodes CASSLRLDTQYF. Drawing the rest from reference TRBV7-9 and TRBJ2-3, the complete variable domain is DTGVSQNPRHKITKRGQNVTFRCDPISEHNRLYWYRQTLGQGPEFLTYFQNEAQLEKSRLLSDRFSAERPKGSFSTLEIQRTEQGDSAMYLCASSLRLDTQYFGPGTRLTVL.

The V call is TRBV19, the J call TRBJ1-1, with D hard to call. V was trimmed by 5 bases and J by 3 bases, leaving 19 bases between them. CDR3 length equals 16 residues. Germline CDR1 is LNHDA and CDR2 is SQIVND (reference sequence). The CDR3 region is CASSRGRFMLDTEAFF. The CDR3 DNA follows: TGTGCCAGTAGTCGGGGTCGGTTTATGCTGGACACTGAAGCTTTCTTT. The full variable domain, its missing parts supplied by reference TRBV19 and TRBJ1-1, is DGGITQSPKYLFRKEGQNVTLSCEQNLNHDAMYWYRQDPGQGLRLIYYSQIVNDFQKGDIAEGYSVSREKKESFPLTVTSAQKNPTAFYLCASSRGRFMLDTEAFFGQGTRLTVV.

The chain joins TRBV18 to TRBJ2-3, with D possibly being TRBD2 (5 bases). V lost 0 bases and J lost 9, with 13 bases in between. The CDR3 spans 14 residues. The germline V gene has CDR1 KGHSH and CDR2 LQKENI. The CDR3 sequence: CASSPPTASYTQYF. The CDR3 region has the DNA TGTGCCAGCTCACCACCGACTGCTAGCTACACGCAGTATTTT.

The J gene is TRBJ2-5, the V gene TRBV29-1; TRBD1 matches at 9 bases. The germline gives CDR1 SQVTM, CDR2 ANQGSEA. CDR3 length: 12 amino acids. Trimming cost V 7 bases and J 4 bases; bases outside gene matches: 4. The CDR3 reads CSGYRGPETQYF. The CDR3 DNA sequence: TGCAGCGGATACAGGGGGCCAGAGACCCAGTACTTC.

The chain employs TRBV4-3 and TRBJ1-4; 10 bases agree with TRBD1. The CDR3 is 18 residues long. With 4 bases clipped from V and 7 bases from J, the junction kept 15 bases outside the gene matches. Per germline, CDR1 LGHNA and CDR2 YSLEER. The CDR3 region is CASSPLDRGQDESEKLFF. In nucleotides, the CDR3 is TGCGCCAGCAGCCCGCTAGACAGGGGGCAGGACGAAAGTGAAAAACTGTTTTTT.

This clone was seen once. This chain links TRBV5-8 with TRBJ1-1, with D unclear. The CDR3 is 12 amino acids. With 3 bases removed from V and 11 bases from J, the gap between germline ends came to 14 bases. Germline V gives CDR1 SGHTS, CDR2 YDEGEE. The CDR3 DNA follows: TGTGCCAGCAGCTCAGAGGGTGTAGGGGCTTTCTTT. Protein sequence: CASSSEGVGAFF.

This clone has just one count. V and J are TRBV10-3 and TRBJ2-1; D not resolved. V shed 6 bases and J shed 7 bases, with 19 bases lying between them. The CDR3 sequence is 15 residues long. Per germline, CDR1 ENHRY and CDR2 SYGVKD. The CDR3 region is CAISPETLRKNEQFF. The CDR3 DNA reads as TGTGCCATCAGCCCTGAAACGCTGAGAAAGAATGAGCAGTTCTTC.

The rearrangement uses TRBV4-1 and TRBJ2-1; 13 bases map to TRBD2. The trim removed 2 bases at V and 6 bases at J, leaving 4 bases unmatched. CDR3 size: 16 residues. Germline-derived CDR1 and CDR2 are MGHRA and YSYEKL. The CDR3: CASSQPRTSGSNEQFF. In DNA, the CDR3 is TGCGCCAGCAGCCAACCCAGGACTAGCGGGAGCAATGAGCAGTTCTTC.

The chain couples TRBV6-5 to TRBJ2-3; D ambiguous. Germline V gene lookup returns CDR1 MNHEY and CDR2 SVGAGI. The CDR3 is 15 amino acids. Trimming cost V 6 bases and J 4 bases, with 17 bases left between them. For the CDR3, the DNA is TGTGCCAGCAGACGGCGGTCCGGTGGTGCAGATACGCAGTATTTT. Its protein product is CASRRRSGGADTQYF.

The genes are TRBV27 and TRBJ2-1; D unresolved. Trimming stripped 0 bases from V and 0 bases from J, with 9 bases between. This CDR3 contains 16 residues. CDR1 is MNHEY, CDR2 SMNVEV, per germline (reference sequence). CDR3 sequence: CASSLSLPSSYNEQFF. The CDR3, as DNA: TGTGCCAGCAGTTTATCACTGCCGAGCTCCTACAATGAGCAGTTCTTC.

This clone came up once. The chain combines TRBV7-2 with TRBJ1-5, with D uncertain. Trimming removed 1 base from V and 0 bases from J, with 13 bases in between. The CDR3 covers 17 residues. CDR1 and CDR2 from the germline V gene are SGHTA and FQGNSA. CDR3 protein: CASSLVGVRHSNQPQHF. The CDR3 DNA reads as TGTGCCAGCAGCTTAGTAGGCGTCAGGCATAGCAATCAGCCCCAGCATTTT.

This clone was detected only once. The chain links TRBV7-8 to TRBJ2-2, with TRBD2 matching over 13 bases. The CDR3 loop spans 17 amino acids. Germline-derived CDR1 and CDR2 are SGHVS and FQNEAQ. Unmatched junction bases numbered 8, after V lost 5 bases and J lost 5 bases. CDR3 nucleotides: TGTGCCAGCAGCCGGGGGACTAGCGGGATATTAACCGGGGAGCTGTTTTTT. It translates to CASSRGTSGILTGELFF.

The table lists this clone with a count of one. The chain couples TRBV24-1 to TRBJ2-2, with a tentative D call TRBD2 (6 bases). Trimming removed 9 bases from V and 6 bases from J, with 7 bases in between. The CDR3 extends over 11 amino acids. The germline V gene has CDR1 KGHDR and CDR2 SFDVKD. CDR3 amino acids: CATRGSGELFF. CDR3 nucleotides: TGTGCCACCCGGGGGTCCGGGGAGCTGTTTTTT.

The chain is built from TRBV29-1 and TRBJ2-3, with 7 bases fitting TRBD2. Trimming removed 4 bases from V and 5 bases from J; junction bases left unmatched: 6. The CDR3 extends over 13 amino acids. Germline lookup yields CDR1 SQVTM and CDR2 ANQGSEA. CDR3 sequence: CSVGAGREDTQYF. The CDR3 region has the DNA TGCAGCGTTGGAGCGGGAAGGGAAGATACGCAGTATTTT.

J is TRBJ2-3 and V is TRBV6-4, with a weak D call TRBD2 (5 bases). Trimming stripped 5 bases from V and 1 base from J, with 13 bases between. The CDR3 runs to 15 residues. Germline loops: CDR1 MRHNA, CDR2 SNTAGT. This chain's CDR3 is CASSSVGEGTDTQYF. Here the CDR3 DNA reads TGTGCCAGCAGTTCTGTGGGAGAAGGCACAGATACGCAGTATTTT.

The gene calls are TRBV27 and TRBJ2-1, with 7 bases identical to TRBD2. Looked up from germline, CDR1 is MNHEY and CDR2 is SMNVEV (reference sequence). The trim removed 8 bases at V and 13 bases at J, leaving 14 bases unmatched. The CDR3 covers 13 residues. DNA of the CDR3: TGTGCCAGCTCTCCTTGGGCCAGCGGGGATCAGTTCTTC. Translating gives CASSPWASGDQFF.

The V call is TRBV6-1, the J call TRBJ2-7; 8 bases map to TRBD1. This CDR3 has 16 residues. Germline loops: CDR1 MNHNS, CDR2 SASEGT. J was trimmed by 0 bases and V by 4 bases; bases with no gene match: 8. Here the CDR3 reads CASSGPNRGISYEQYF. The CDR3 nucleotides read TGTGCCAGCAGTGGGCCAAACAGGGGGATCTCCTACGAGCAGTACTTC.

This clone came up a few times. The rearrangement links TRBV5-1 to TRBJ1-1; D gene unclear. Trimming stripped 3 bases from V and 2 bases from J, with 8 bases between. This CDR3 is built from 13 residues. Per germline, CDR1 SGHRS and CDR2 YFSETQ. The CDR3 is CASSSQFNTEAFF. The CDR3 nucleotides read TGCGCCAGCAGCTCACAATTTAACACTGAAGCTTTCTTT.

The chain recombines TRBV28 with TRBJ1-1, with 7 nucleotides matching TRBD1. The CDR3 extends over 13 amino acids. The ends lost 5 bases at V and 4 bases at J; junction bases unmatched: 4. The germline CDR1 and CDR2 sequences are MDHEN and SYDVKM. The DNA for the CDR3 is TGTGCCAGCAGTACAGGGGTAGGCACTGAAGCTTTCTTT. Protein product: CASSTGVGTEAFF.

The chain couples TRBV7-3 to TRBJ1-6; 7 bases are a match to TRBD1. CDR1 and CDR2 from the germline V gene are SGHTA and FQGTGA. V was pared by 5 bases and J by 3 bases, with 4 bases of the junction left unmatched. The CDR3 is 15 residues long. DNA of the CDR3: TGTGCCAGCAGCGCAAGACAGGGCTATAATTCACCCCTCCACTTT. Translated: CASSARQGYNSPLHF.

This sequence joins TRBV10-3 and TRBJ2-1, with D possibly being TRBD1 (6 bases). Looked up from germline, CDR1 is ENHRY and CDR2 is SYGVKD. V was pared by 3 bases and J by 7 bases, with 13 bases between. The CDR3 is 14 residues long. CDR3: CAISDALQGNEQFF. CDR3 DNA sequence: TGTGCCATCAGTGACGCCCTACAGGGTAATGAGCAGTTCTTC.

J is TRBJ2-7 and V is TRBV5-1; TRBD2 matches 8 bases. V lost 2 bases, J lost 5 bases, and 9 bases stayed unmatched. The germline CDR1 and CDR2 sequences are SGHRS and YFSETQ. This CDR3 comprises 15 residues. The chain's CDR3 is CASSLRAGGANEQYF. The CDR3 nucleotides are TGCGCCAGCAGCTTAAGGGCGGGAGGTGCAAACGAGCAGTACTTC.

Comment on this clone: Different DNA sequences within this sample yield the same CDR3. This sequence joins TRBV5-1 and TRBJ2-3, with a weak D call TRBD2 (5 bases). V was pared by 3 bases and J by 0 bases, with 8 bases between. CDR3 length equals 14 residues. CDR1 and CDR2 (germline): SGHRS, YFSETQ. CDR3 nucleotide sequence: TGCGCCAGCAGCTCCGGGGAAAGCACAGATACGCAGTATTTT. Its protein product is CASSSGESTDTQYF. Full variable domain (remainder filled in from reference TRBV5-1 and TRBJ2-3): KAGVTQTPRYLIKTRGQQVTLSCSPISGHRSVSWYQQTPGQGLQFLFEYFSETQRNKGNFPGRFSGRQFSNSRSEMNVSTLELGDSALYLCASSSGESTDTQYFGPGTRLTVL.

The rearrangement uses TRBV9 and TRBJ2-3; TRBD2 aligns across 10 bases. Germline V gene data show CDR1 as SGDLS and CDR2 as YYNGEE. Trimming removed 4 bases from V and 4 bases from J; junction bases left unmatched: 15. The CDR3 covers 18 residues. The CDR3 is CASSPKGGSSGSPDTQYF. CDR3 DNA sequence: TGTGCCAGCAGCCCAAAGGGGGGGTCTAGCGGGAGTCCAGATACGCAGTATTTT. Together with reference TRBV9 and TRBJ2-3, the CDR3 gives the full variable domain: DSGVTQTPKHLITATGQRVTLRCSPRSGDLSVYWYQQSLDQGLQFLIQYYNGEERAKGNILERFSAQQFPDLHSELNLSSLELGDSALYFCASSPKGGSSGSPDTQYFGPGTRLTVL.

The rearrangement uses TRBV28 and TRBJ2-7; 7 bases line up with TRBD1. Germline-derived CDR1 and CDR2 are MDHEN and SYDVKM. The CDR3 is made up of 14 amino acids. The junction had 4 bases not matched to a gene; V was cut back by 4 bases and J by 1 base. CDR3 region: CASSSPGQSYEQYF. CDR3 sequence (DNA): TGTGCCAGCAGTTCCCCGGGACAGTCCTACGAGCAGTACTTC.

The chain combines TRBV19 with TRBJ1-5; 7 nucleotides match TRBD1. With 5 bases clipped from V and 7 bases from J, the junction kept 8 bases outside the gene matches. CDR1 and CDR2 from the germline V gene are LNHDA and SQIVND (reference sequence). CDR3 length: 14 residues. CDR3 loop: CASSPPGGRQPQHF. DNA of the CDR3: TGTGCCAGTAGTCCTCCAGGGGGTAGGCAGCCCCAGCATTTT.

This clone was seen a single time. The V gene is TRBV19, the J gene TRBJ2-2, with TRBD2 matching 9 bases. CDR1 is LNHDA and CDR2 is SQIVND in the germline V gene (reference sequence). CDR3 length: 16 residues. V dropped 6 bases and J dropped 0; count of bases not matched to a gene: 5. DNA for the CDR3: TGTGCCAGTAGGGCGCGCGGGAGGGCGAACACCGGGGAGCTGTTTTTT. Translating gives CASRARGRANTGELFF.

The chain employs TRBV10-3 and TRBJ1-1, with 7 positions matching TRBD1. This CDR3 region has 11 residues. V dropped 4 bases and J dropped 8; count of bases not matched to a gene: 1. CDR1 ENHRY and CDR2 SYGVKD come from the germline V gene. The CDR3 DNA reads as TGTGCCATCAGTGGAGGGGGCGAAGCTTTCTTT. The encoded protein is CAISGGGEAFF.

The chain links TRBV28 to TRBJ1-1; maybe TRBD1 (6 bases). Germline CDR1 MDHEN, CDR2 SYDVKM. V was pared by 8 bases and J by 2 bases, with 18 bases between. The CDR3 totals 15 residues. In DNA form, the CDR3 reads TGTGCCAGCCGCTCCCGCGGACAGCAAAACACTGAAGCTTTCTTT. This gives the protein CASRSRGQQNTEAFF.

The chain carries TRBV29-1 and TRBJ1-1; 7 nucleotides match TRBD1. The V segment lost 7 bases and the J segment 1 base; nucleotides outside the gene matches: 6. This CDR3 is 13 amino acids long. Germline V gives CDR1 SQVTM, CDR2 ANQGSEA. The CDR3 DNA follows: TGCAGCGCCATTGGACAGGAGAACACTGAAGCTTTCTTT. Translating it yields CSAIGQENTEAFF.